This T cell receptor beta chain was retrieved from a study of blood T cell repertoires in COVID-19. Study at large: Samples came from the United States, Italy and Spain, spanning acute and convalescent COVID-19. Sources were T cells, B-cell-depleted T cells, or PBMCs; the material itself was cDNA or gDNA.

The CDR3 runs to 11 residues. The germline V gene encodes CDR1 SGDLS and CDR2 YYNGEE. Per the authors' pipeline: Researchers report that nucleated cell counts were estimated from reference gene primer amplification. Generated by immunoSEQ multiplex PCR, the TCRdb table keeps only in-frame clones and is missing some. V and J calls and clone size follow that table, whereas D and trimming were derived from the DNA. The repertoire has tens of thousands of clones, around 80% of them found once; the top ten carry less than 30%. The chain couples TRBV9 to TRBJ1-4; maybe TRBD1 (5 bases). Material for sequencing was peripheral blood. The sequence came from a man aged 55 to 70 with active or convalescent COVID-19. The CDR3 DNA is TGTGCAAGTGGGGCATCTAACAGACTGTTTTTT. This sequence encodes CASGASNRLFF.